This TCR beta chain comes out of a study of post-analysis software for immune sequencing data. Study results and limitations: A handful of TRBV segments were significantly more frequent in patients than in controls. TRBV5-6, TRBV5-1 and TRBV20-1 were among these segments.

On this clonotype: Its target is not known.

The library was made from cDNA and included unique molecular identifiers. TCRdb reprocessed the PCR reads via MiXCR and lists one record per CDR3 protein. The sample has some 690,000 distinct CDR3 sequences, about 60% seen once. The CDR3 contains 15 residues. Per the germline V gene, CDR1 is SGHTA and CDR2 is FQGNSA. Trimming took 3 bases from V and 2 from J, leaving 11 bases between them. V is TRBV7-2 and J is TRBJ2-1, with D possibly being TRBD1 (7 bases). The clonotype originates from a girl aged 2 to 10 with multiple sclerosis. Material: blood. CDR3 sequence reads: CASSFRRGAYNEQFF. CDR3 bases: TGTGCCAGCAGCTTCCGCAGGGGGGCCTACAATGAGCAGTTCTTC.